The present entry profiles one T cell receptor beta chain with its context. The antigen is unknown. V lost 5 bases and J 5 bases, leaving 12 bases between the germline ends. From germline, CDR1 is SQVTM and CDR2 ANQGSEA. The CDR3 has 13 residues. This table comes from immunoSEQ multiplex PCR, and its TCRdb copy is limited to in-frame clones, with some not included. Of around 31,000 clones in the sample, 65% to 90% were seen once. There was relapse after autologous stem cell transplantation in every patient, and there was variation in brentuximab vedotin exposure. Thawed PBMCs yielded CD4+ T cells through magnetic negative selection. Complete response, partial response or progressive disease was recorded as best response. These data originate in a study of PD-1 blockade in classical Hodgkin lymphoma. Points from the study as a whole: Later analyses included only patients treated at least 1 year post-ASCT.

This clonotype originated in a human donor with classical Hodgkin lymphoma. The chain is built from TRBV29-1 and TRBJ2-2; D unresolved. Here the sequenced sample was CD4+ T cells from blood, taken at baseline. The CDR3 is CSVRRSSTGELFF. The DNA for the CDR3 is TGCAGCGTTCGGCGGAGTTCGACCGGGGAGCTGTTTTTT.